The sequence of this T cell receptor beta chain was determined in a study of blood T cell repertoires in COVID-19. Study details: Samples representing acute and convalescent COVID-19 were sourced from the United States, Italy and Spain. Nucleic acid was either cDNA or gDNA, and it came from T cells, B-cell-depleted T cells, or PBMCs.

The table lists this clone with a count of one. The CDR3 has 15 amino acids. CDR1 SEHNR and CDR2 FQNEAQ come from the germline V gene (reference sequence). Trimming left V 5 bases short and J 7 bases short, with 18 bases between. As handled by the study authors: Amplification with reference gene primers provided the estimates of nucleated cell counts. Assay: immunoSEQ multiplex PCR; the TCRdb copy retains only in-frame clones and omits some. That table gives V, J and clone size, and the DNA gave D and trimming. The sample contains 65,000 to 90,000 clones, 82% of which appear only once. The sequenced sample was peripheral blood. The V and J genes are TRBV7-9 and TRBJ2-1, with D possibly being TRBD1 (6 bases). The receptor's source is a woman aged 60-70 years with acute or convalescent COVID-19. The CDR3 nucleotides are TGTGCCAGCAGCAGAACCATGGACAGCCTTAATGAGCAGTTCTTC. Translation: CASSRTMDSLNEQFF.